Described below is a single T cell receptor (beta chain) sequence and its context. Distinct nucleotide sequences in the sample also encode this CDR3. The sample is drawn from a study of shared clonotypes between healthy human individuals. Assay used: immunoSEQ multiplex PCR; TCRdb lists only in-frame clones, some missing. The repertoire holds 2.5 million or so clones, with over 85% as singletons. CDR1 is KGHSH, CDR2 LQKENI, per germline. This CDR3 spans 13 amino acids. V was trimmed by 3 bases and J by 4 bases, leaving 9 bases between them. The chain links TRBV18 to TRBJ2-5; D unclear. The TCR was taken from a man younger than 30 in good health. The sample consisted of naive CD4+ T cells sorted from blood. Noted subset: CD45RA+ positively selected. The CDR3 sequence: CASSPPAGETQYF. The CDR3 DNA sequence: TGTGCCAGCTCACCCCCGGCCGGAGAGACCCAGTACTTC.